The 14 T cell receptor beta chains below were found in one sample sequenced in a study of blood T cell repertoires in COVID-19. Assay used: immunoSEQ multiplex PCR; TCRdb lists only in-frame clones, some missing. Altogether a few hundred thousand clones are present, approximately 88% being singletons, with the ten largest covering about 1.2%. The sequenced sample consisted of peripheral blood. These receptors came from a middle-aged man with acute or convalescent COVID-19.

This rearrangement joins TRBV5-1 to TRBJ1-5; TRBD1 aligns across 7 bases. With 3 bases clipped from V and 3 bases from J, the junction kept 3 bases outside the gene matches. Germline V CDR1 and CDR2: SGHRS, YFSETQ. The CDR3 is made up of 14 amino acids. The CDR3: CASSSGQDNQPQHF. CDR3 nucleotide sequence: TGCGCCAGCAGCTCAGGACAGGACAATCAGCCCCAGCATTTT.

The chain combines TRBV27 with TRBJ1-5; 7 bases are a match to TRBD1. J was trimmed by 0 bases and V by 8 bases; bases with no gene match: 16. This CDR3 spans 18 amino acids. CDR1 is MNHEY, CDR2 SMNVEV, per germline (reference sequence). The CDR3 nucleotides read TGTGCCAGCTCCTCTATCGACAGGGTGAAACATAGCAATCAGCCCCAGCATTTT. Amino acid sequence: CASSSIDRVKHSNQPQHF.

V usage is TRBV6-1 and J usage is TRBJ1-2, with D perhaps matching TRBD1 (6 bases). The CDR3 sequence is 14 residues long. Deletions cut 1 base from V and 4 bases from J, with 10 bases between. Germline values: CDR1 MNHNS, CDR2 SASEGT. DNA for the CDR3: TGTGCCAGCAGTGAAGTACAGGGAATCTATGGCTACACCTTC. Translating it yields CASSEVQGIYGYTF.

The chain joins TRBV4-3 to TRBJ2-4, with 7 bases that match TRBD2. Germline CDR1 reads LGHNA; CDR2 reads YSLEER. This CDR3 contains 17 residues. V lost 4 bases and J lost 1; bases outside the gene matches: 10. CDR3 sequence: CASSRNIGGIAKNIQYF. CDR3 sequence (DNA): TGCGCCAGCAGCCGAAACATCGGGGGGATTGCCAAAAACATTCAGTACTTC.

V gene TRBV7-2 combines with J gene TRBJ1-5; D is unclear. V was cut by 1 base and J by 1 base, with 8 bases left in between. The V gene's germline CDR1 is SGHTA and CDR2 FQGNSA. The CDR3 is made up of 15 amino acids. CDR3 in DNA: TGTGCCAGCAGCTTAGGATTACACAGCAATCAGCCCCAGCATTTT. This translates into CASSLGLHSNQPQHF.

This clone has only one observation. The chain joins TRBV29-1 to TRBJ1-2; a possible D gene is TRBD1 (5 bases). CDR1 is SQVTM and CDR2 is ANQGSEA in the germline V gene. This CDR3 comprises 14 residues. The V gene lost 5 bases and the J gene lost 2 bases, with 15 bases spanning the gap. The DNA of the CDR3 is TGCAGCGTTTACCTGTCGGGGGGAAACTATGGCTACACCTTC. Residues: CSVYLSGGNYGYTF.

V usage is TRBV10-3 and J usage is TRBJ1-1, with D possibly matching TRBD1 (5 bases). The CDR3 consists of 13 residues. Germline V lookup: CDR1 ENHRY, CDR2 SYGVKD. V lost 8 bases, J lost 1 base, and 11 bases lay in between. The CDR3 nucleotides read TGTGCCATCCGCAGGGATGGGAACACTGAAGCTTTCTTT. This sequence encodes CAIRRDGNTEAFF.

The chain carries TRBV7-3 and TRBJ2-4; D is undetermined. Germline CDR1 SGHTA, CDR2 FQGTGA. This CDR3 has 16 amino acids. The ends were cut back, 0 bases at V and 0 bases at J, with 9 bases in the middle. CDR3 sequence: CASSLTRNLAKNIQYF. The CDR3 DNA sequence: TGTGCCAGCAGCTTAACCAGGAACCTAGCCAAAAACATTCAGTACTTC.

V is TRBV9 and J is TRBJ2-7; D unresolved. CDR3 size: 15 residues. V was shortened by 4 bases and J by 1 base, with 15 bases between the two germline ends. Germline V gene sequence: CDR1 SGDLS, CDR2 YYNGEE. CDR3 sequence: CASSPEQRASYEQYF. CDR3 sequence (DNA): TGTGCCAGCAGCCCAGAACAGAGAGCTTCCTACGAGCAGTACTTC.

CDR3 region: CASSSGQVLYEQYF. The CDR3 DNA is TGTGCCAGCAGCTCTGGACAGGTCCTATACGAGCAGTACTTC. The rearrangement joins TRBV5-6 to TRBJ2-7, with 7 bases matching TRBD1. Germline values: CDR1 SGHDT, CDR2 YYEEEE. The CDR3 runs 14 residues. With 3 bases clipped from V and 4 bases from J, the junction kept 7 bases outside the gene matches.

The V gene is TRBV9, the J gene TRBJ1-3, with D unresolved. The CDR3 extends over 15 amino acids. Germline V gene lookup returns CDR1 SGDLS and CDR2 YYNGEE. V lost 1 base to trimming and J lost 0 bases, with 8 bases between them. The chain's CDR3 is CASSVQLGSGNTIYF. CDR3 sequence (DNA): TGTGCCAGCAGCGTACAGCTAGGCTCTGGAAACACCATATATTTT. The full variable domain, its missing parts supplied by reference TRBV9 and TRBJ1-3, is DSGVTQTPKHLITATGQRVTLRCSPRSGDLSVYWYQQSLDQGLQFLIQYYNGEERAKGNILERFSAQQFPDLHSELNLSSLELGDSALYFCASSVQLGSGNTIYFGEGSWLTVV.

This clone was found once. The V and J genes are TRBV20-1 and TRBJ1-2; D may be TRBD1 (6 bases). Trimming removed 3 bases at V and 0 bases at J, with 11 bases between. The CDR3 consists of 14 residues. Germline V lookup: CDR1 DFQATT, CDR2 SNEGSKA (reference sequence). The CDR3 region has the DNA TGCAGTGCTAGTAAAGGGGGAGCTAACTATGGCTACACCTTC. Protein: CSASKGGANYGYTF.

The DNA for the CDR3 is TGTGCCAGTAGCCTTCAGAGGATTAATCAGCCCCAGCATTTT. It yields the protein CASSLQRINQPQHF. The chain couples TRBV19 to TRBJ1-5; no clear D. Looked up from germline, CDR1 is LNHDA and CDR2 is SQIVND (reference sequence). This CDR3 contains 14 residues. V lost 6 bases and J 4 bases, leaving 13 bases between the germline ends.

As DNA, the CDR3 is TGCGCCAGCAGCTTGTCGACAGGATCTGAAGCTTTCTTT. Translating it yields CASSLSTGSEAFF. The rearrangement uses TRBV5-1 and TRBJ1-1; a possible D gene is TRBD1 (6 bases). Germline CDR1 reads SGHRS; CDR2 reads YFSETQ. Between the trimmed V and J ends, which lost 1 base and 6 bases, there was a span of 10 bases. CDR3 length: 13 amino acids.